This T cell receptor beta chain was sequenced in a study of blood T cell repertoires in COVID-19. Cohort allocation depended upon clinical history that participants reported. Original methodology: Estimates of nucleated cell counts were drawn from the amplification of reference gene primers. The protocol was immunoSEQ multiplex PCR, while the TCRdb copy is restricted to in-frame clones and leaves out a portion. V, J and clone size are those of that table, while D and trimming were read from the DNA. Among roughly 140,000 clones, about 88% were seen once, and the ten largest hold around 7.7%. Unmatched junction bases numbered 5, after V lost 2 bases and J lost 3 bases. Germline values: CDR1 SGDLS, CDR2 YYNGEE. There are 16 residues in the CDR3. Points on this clone: This specimen includes other DNA sequences encoding the same CDR3.

This receptor was identified in a middle-aged man who had recovered from COVID-19. The sample consisted of PBMCs or T cells enriched from blood (not recorded which). The chain couples TRBV9 to TRBJ2-5; 12 nucleotides line up with TRBD2. As DNA, the CDR3 is TGTGCCAGCAGCGTGGGTCCTAGCGGGGGGGAAGAGACCCAGTACTTC. Translated: CASSVGPSGGEETQYF.